These 5 T cell receptor beta chains share one sample of origin, sequenced in a study of OX40 agonist ivuxolimab in advanced cancers. Clones were sequenced by immunoSEQ multiplex PCR, and TCRdb holds only the in-frame ones, with some missing. Of about 64,000 clones listed, roughly 84% are singletons. This sample comprised CD4+ or CD8+ T cells sorted from blood, obtained in a trial of the OX40 agonist ivuxolimab. These receptors were taken from an adult with an advanced solid tumor such as melanoma, head and neck, liver or kidney cancer.

In its sample, this clone was seen once. The rearrangement joins TRBV7-6 to TRBJ2-7; the D is unclear. The germline V gene encodes CDR1 SGHVS and CDR2 FNYEAQ. CDR3 size: 16 residues. With 5 bases removed from V and 0 bases from J, the gap between germline ends came to 17 bases. The CDR3 sequence is CASSRVGTRSSYEQYF. The CDR3, as DNA: TGTGCCAGCAGCCGCGTGGGAACCCGGAGCTCCTACGAGCAGTACTTC.

This chain links TRBV5-1 with TRBJ1-1, with D possibly TRBD1 on 6 matching bases. The germline CDR1 and CDR2 sequences are SGHRS and YFSETQ. The CDR3 extends over 15 amino acids. Between the trimmed V and J ends, which lost 4 bases and 3 bases, there was a span of 16 bases. CDR3 protein: CASSPEGTPDTEAFF. The CDR3 DNA follows: TGCGCCAGCAGCCCGGAGGGGACACCCGACACTGAAGCTTTCTTT.

The chain has TRBV7-9 and TRBJ2-5, with 10 positions matching TRBD2. With 8 bases clipped from V and 1 base from J, the junction kept 1 base outside the gene matches. CDR1 and CDR2 (germline): SEHNR, FQNEAQ (reference sequence). This CDR3 has 13 residues. CDR3 nucleotide sequence: TGTGCCAGCGGACTAGCGGTCCAAGAGACCCAGTACTTC. Amino acids: CASGLAVQETQYF.

The V and J genes are TRBV9 and TRBJ2-7; 7 bases map to TRBD2. V shed 4 bases and J 3 bases; nucleotides not matched to a gene: 13. Germline V gene sequence: CDR1 SGDLS, CDR2 YYNGEE. The CDR3 has 16 amino acids. CDR3 sequence (DNA): TGTGCCAGCAGCATCATAGAATTACTAGCGTTCTACGAGCAGTACTTC. Protein sequence: CASSIIELLAFYEQYF.

The V and J genes are TRBV5-4 and TRBJ2-3; 11 bases agree with TRBD2. Germline CDR1 SGHNT, CDR2 YYREEE (reference sequence). With 4 bases clipped from V and 6 bases from J, the junction kept 10 bases outside the gene matches. This CDR3 contains 16 residues. This CDR3 is CASSSTMTSGADTQYF. CDR3 in DNA: TGTGCCAGCAGCAGCACGATGACTAGCGGGGCCGATACGCAGTATTTT.